Following are 21 T cell receptor beta chains from one sample sequenced in a study of radiation and T cells in renal cell carcinoma. Method: immunoSEQ multiplex PCR; TCRdb's copy keeps in-frame clones and lacks some. The data show about 130,000 clones, with roughly 85% seen just once and around 3% held by the top ten. Time point noted: baseline pretreatment blood. Treatment indicated: 15 Gy SBRT to primary tumor, nephrectomy 4 weeks later. The starting material was blood, obtained from a patient whose treatment included radiotherapy and nephrectomy. Receptors were obtained from a woman aged 55-70 years with renal cell carcinoma.

This clone was detected once. V gene TRBV7-9 combines with J gene TRBJ1-1; D is ambiguous. Trimming cost V 5 bases and J 4 bases, with 5 bases left between them. The germline V gene encodes CDR1 SEHNR and CDR2 FQNEAQ (reference sequence). The CDR3 length is 11 residues. The CDR3, as DNA: TGTGCCAGCAGCGGACTCACTGAAGCTTTCTTT. This codes for CASSGLTEAFF. The full variable domain, rest sourced from reference TRBV7-9 and TRBJ1-1, is DTGVSQNPRHKITKRGQNVTFRCDPISEHNRLYWYRQTLGQGPEFLTYFQNEAQLEKSRLLSDRFSAERPKGSFSTLEIQRTEQGDSAMYLCASSGLTEAFFGQGTRLTVV.

This chain joins TRBV5-5 and TRBJ1-5; a weak D match, TRBD1 (5 bases). Trimming took 0 bases from V and 5 from J, leaving 9 bases between them. Per the germline V gene, CDR1 is SGHKS and CDR2 is YYEKEE (reference sequence). CDR3 length: 14 amino acids. CDR3 DNA: TGTGCCAGCAGCTTGGCCGGGGGGGATCAGCCCCAGCATTTT. It codes for CASSLAGGDQPQHF.

This clone was picked up a small number of times. The chain has TRBV29-1 and TRBJ1-1; D gene uncertain. CDR1 and CDR2 from the germline V gene are SQVTM and ANQGSEA. CDR3 length equals 12 residues. V lost 8 bases and J lost 0, with 10 bases in between. The CDR3 DNA follows: TGCAGCATCAGTGGGATGAACACTGAAGCTTTCTTT. Its translation is CSISGMNTEAFF.

The V gene is TRBV7-9, the J gene TRBJ2-7; D unresolved. Germline V gene sequence: CDR1 SEHNR, CDR2 FQNEAQ (reference sequence). The CDR3 contains 14 residues. With 0 bases removed from V and 2 bases from J, the gap between germline ends came to 8 bases. The CDR3 region is CASSLAQSPYEQYF. CDR3 nucleotide sequence: TGTGCCAGCAGCTTAGCGCAGTCCCCCTACGAGCAGTACTTC.

V is TRBV4-1 and J is TRBJ1-1, with D perhaps TRBD1 (6 bases). Germline V gene lookup returns CDR1 MGHRA and CDR2 YSYEKL. The CDR3 length is 13 residues. V was trimmed by 4 bases and J by 2 bases, leaving 8 bases between them. The CDR3 DNA reads as TGCGCCAGCAGCCGACAGGACAACACTGAAGCTTTCTTT. Protein sequence: CASSRQDNTEAFF.

The rearrangement uses TRBV6-1 and TRBJ1-1; D gene unclear. The V and J ends lost 2 bases and 0 bases respectively, with 7 bases between them. Germline loops: CDR1 MNHNS, CDR2 SASEGT. CDR3 length: 14 residues. CDR3 nucleotides: TGTGCCAGCAGTGAAAATCGAATGAACACTGAAGCTTTCTTT. This encodes CASSENRMNTEAFF.

This chain uses TRBV4-2 with TRBJ2-3, with TRBD1 matching 8 bases. The J segment lost 2 bases and the V segment lost 4 bases, leaving 8 bases of the junction unmatched. CDR1 and CDR2 (germline): LGHNA, YNFKEQ. This CDR3 is 16 amino acids long. In DNA, the CDR3 is TGTGCCAGCAGCCCGCAGCCGGGACAGGCCACAGATACGCAGTATTTT. Translating it yields CASSPQPGQATDTQYF.

The chain uses TRBV9 and TRBJ2-5; 8 bases are shared with TRBD2. Trimming took 3 bases from V and 3 from J; bases not matched to a gene: 1. In germline, CDR1 is SGDLS, CDR2 YYNGEE. This CDR3 has 13 amino acids. CDR3 DNA sequence: TGTGCCAGCAGCGGGCGGGGGGAAGAGACCCAGTACTTC. The encoded protein is CASSGRGEETQYF.

In its sample, this clone was seen once. The chain combines TRBV9 with TRBJ2-6; D call uncertain. From germline, CDR1 is SGDLS and CDR2 YYNGEE. Trimming pared 3 bases from V and 2 bases from J, leaving 6 bases between. The CDR3 is 14 residues long. For the CDR3, the DNA is TGTGCCAGCAGCGGGGCCACTGGGGCCAACGTCCTGACTTTC. It translates to CASSGATGANVLTF. Looking up the rest from reference TRBV9 and TRBJ2-6 gives the full variable domain: DSGVTQTPKHLITATGQRVTLRCSPRSGDLSVYWYQQSLDQGLQFLIQYYNGEERAKGNILERFSAQQFPDLHSELNLSSLELGDSALYFCASSGATGANVLTFGAGSRLTVL.

The chain has TRBV7-9 and TRBJ1-2; D may be TRBD1 (5 bases). Deletions cut 3 bases from V and 2 bases from J, with 19 bases between. Germline CDR1 and CDR2: SEHNR and FQNEAQ (reference sequence). The CDR3 runs 17 residues. The CDR3 nucleotides read TGTGCCAGCAGCTTCCCCGAGGTGGGCAGGGACAACTATGGCTACACCTTC. This sequence encodes CASSFPEVGRDNYGYTF.

The chain joins TRBV5-4 to TRBJ2-3; D ambiguous. The V gene's germline CDR1 is SGHNT and CDR2 YYREEE (reference sequence). V was shortened by 1 base and J by 0 bases, with 9 bases between the two germline ends. This CDR3 is built from 15 residues. Written as DNA, the CDR3 is TGTGCCAGCAGCTTGATCGGAACTAGCACAGATACGCAGTATTTT. This sequence encodes CASSLIGTSTDTQYF.

The rearrangement links TRBV14 to TRBJ1-1; D is unresolved. Trimming removed 4 bases from V and 0 bases from J, with 9 bases in between. Germline V lookup: CDR1 SGHDN, CDR2 FVKESK. This CDR3 has 14 amino acids. The CDR3, as DNA: TGTGCCAGCAGCCGTAAGACACTGAACACTGAAGCTTTCTTT. Translation: CASSRKTLNTEAFF.

The chain links TRBV4-1 to TRBJ1-4; TRBD1 agrees at 8 bases. Unmatched junction bases numbered 5, after V lost 5 bases and J lost 3 bases. Germline CDR1 and CDR2: MGHRA and YSYEKL. This CDR3 has 15 amino acids. CDR3 sequence reads: CASSTDRVANEKLFF. The CDR3 nucleotides read TGCGCCAGCAGCACGGACAGGGTGGCTAATGAAAAACTGTTTTTT.

The V and J genes are TRBV27 and TRBJ2-3, with D perhaps matching TRBD1 or TRBD2 (7 bases each). Between the trimmed V and J ends, which lost 6 bases and 3 bases, there was a span of 16 bases. CDR1 and CDR2 from the germline V gene are MNHEY and SMNVEV (reference sequence). CDR3 length: 15 amino acids. The CDR3 nucleotides read TGTGCCAGCAGGCAAAGGGAGGGGGCAACAGATACGCAGTATTTT. It yields the protein CASRQREGATDTQYF.

The chain employs TRBV6-1 and TRBJ1-2, with 7 nucleotides matching TRBD1. The V gene's germline CDR1 is MNHNS and CDR2 SASEGT. V lost 1 base to trimming and J lost 2 bases; unmatched junction nucleotides: 4. This CDR3 has 15 residues. The CDR3: CASSEGGRGNYGYTF. The CDR3 DNA follows: TGTGCCAGCAGTGAAGGCGGCAGGGGGAACTATGGCTACACCTTC.

The V call is TRBV27, the J call TRBJ2-5; a weak D match, TRBD2 (5 bases). The germline V gene has CDR1 MNHEY and CDR2 SMNVEV (reference sequence). Between the trimmed V and J ends, which lost 5 bases and 0 bases, there was a span of 16 bases. This CDR3 is 16 amino acids long. CDR3 in DNA: TGTGCCAGCAGTCCCTCCGGACTGCCGTACCAAGAGACCCAGTACTTC. Translated, it gives CASSPSGLPYQETQYF.

The rearrangement joins TRBV27 to TRBJ2-7; a possible D gene is TRBD2 (7 bases). Germline CDR1 MNHEY, CDR2 SMNVEV (reference sequence). The CDR3 loop spans 17 amino acids. Trimming cost V 7 bases and J 4 bases, with 26 bases left between them. The CDR3 DNA reads TGTGCCAGCACCCGACTCCTGGTCGGGGGGCGCGGGTACGAGCAGTACTTC. It translates to CASTRLLVGGRGYEQYF.

The chain has TRBV27 and TRBJ1-1; perhaps TRBD1 as D (6 bases). The CDR3 runs to 13 residues. Per the germline V gene, CDR1 is MNHEY and CDR2 is SMNVEV (reference sequence). The V end was cut by 2 bases, the J end by 5 bases, with 9 bases between. Written as DNA, the CDR3 is TGTGCCAGCAGTTTAAGGGGGGGGACTGAAGCTTTCTTT. Translation: CASSLRGGTEAFF.

This clone has more than one count but fewer than ten. The genes are TRBV7-2 and TRBJ2-7; no clear D gene. Trimming shortened V by 6 bases and J by 3 bases, and 9 bases separated the two germline ends. There are 12 residues in the CDR3. CDR1 is SGHTA and CDR2 is FQGNSA in the germline V gene. CDR3 sequence: CASRQSGYEQYF. CDR3 coding DNA: TGTGCCAGCAGACAATCGGGCTACGAGCAGTACTTC.

This rearrangement joins TRBV6-1 to TRBJ2-5; 9 bases map to TRBD1. Germline trimming cut 6 bases from V and 2 bases from J; bases unmatched to any gene: 4. CDR1 and CDR2 from the germline V gene are MNHNS and SASEGT. The CDR3 has 14 amino acids. CDR3 in DNA: TGTGCCAGCAGCCGGACAGGGGAACAAGAGACCCAGTACTTC. This gives the protein CASSRTGEQETQYF.

The chain joins TRBV10-3 to TRBJ1-5; the match to TRBD1 covers 9 bases. J lost 6 bases, V lost 2 bases, and 11 bases had no gene match. Germline CDR1 and CDR2: ENHRY and SYGVKD. The CDR3 is made up of 17 amino acids. CDR3 loop: CAISETTGTGSVQPQHF. CDR3 sequence (DNA): TGTGCCATCAGTGAGACAACGGGGACAGGGAGTGTTCAGCCCCAGCATTTT.